These 6 T cell receptor beta chains share one sample of origin, sequenced in a study of T-cell reconstitution after alpha-beta-depleted transplantation in children (dated by TCRdb to about 2016). Library preparation used PCR. Sequencing was performed on an Illumina HiSeq 2500. Molecular barcoding was employed in the preparation of TCR libraries, with unique molecular identifiers being used to normalize TCRbeta repertoire quantification. In TCRdb, the public reads were trimmed at Q25 with fastp and aligned with MiXCR, with productive beta chains retained. CDR3 protein sequences are deduplicated, and each keeps its most common genes and DNA. This sample lists about 610,000 distinct CDR3 sequences; about 11% were detected once. Clones ranked in the top ten supply approximately 4.1% of the sample. The material was PBMCs from the stem cell graft donor, obtained from the stem cell graft. The receptor source for this set is a human donor who donated a stem cell graft to a child with acute myeloid leukemia.

This clonotype was seen a handful of times. This chain links TRBV6-1 with TRBJ2-7, with 9 bases fitting TRBD2. After removal of 8 bases from V and 2 bases from J, the junction contained 4 bases not matched to a gene. Germline V gives CDR1 MNHNS, CDR2 SASEGT. This CDR3 spans 13 amino acids. This CDR3 reads CASGASGTYEQYF. In DNA form, the CDR3 reads TGTGCCAGCGGGGCTAGCGGGACCTACGAGCAGTACTTC.

The chain carries TRBV7-9 and TRBJ2-7; no definite D call. Germline assignment: CDR1 SEHNR and CDR2 FQNEAQ (reference sequence). Trimming removed 6 bases at V and 2 bases at J, with 8 bases between. This CDR3 has 12 residues. The CDR3 reads CASRVGAYEQYF. The DNA for the CDR3 is TGTGCCAGCAGGGTTGGGGCCTACGAGCAGTACTTC.

At least ten counts were recorded for this clonotype. The chain couples TRBV5-1 to TRBJ2-3; no clear D. Germline values: CDR1 SGHRS, CDR2 YFSETQ. V lost 1 base, J lost 0 bases, and 6 bases lay in between. The CDR3 covers 14 residues. The chain's CDR3 is CASSLFSSTDTQYF. As DNA, the CDR3 is TGCGCCAGCAGCTTGTTTAGCAGCACAGATACGCAGTATTTT.

V usage is TRBV24-1 and J usage is TRBJ2-2; perhaps TRBD1 as D (5 bases). The CDR3 has 14 residues. Trimming pared 5 bases from V and 6 bases from J, leaving 12 bases between. Germline lookup yields CDR1 KGHDR and CDR2 SFDVKD. As DNA, the CDR3 is TGTGCCACCAGTGGTGCCAGGGTCGCCGGGGAGCTGTTTTTT. This codes for CATSGARVAGELFF.

V usage is TRBV6-1 and J usage is TRBJ2-3, with 11 bases identical to TRBD2. The germline V gene has CDR1 MNHNS and CDR2 SASEGT. After removal of 4 bases from V and 5 bases from J, the junction contained 11 bases not matched to a gene. This CDR3 has 17 amino acids. CDR3 region: CASSVRPLAGGGDTQYF. The CDR3 DNA sequence: TGTGCCAGCAGTGTCCGTCCTCTAGCGGGAGGAGGAGATACGCAGTATTTT.

This clonotype was seen repeatedly, ten times or more. The V gene is TRBV4-3, the J gene TRBJ1-2; D uncertain. CDR1 is LGHNA and CDR2 is YSLEER in the germline V gene. This CDR3 is 13 amino acids long. V was trimmed by 1 base and J by 2 bases, leaving 5 bases between them. In DNA form, the CDR3 reads TGCGCCAGCAGCCAAGGACTAAACTATGGCTACACCTTC. Its translation is CASSQGLNYGYTF.